This T cell receptor (beta chain) appears in the sequencing data of a study of radiotherapy plus CTLA-4 blockade in lung cancer. As to this clone: Its antigen is unidentified.

Sequenced by immunoSEQ multiplex PCR; TCRdb stores in-frame clones only, minus some. The sample holds approximately 81,000 clones, 78% seen once. Study-level findings and limits: TCR clones from tumors expanded in blood after radiotherapy plus ipilimumab.

The sample consisted of peripheral blood, taken from a patient treated with radiotherapy plus ipilimumab. The source is a human donor with non-small cell lung cancer who had a partial response to radiotherapy plus ipilimumab. Some clones in this sample may be carry-over from other donors' samples.

The chain's CDR3 is CASSPGTGVGYTF. The CDR3 DNA is TGTGCCAGCAGCCCCGGGACAGGGGTAGGCTACACCTTC. The chain links TRBV11-2 to TRBJ1-2; 10 bases are shared with TRBD1. This CDR3 has 13 residues. The trim removed 5 bases at V and 8 bases at J, leaving 5 bases unmatched. Germline-derived CDR1 and CDR2 are SGHAT and FQNNGV.